This TCR beta chain was documented in a study of T cells expressing NK-cell markers. Study summary: The study sequenced eight donors, seven HCMV-seropositive and one seronegative.

Remarks on this clonotype: Its antigen is as yet unknown.

Study conclusions and caveats: Whether expanded NKG2C+ T cell clones were HCMV-specific remained unclear.

Germline loops: CDR1 DFQATT, CDR2 SNEGSKA (reference sequence). The CDR3 has 12 amino acids. One entry per CDR3 protein, without DNA, is what TCRdb gives after re-calling the 5' RACE reads. Listed are 400,000 or so distinct CDR3 sequences; 9.5% to 12% falls within the top ten. The sample was blood T cells: a sorted CD56 or NKG2C T cell subset, CD4+ or CD8+ T cells, or bulk PBMC T cells (not recorded which). The TCR originated in a woman aged 50 to 60 in good health. The gene calls are TRBV20-1 and TRBJ2-3; TCRdb outputs TRBD2, but without DNA this stays unchecked. The CDR3 loop reads CSAPSMADTQYF.